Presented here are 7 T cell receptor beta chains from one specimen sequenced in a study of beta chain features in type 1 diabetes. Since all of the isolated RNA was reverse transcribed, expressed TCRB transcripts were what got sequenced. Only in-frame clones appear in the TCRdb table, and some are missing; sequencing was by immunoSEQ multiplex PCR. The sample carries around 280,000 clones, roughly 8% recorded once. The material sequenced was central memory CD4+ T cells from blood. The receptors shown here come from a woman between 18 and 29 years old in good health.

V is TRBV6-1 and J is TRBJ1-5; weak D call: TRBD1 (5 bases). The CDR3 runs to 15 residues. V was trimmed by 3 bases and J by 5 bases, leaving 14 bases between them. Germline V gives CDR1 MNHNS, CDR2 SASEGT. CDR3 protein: CASSEVLGGDQPQHF. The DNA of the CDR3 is TGTGCCAGCAGTGAGGTACTCGGGGGGGATCAGCCCCAGCATTTT.

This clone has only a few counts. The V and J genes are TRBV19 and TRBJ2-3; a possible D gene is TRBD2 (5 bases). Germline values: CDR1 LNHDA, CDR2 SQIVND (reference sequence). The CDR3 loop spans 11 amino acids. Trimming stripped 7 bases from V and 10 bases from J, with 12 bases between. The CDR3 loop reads CASMGVGAQYF. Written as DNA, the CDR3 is TGTGCCAGTATGGGAGTCGGGGCGCAGTATTTT.

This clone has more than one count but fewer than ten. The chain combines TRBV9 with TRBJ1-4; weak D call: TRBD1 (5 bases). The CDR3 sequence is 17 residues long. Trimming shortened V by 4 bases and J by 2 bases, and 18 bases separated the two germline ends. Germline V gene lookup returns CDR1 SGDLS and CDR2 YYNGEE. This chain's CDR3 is CASSPGTGGPTNEKLFF. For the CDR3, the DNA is TGTGCCAGCAGCCCGGGTACAGGAGGTCCGACTAATGAAAAACTGTTTTTT.

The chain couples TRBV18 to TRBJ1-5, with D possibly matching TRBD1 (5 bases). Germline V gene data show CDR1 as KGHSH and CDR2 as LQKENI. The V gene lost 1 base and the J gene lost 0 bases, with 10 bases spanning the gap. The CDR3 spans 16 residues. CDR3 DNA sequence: TGTGCCAGCTCACCACGGCAAGGGGATAGCAATCAGCCCCAGCATTTT. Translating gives CASSPRQGDSNQPQHF.

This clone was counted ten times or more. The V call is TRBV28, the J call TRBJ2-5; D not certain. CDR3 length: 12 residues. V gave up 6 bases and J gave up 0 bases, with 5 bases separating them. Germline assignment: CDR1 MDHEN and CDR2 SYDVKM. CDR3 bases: TGTGCCAGCAGACGGGACCAAGAGACCCAGTACTTC. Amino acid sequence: CASRRDQETQYF.

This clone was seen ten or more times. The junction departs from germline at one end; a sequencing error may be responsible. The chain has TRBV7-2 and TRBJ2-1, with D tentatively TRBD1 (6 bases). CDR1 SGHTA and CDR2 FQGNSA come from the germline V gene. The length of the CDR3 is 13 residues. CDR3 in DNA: TGTGCCAGCAGAAGAAGCCGGGACACAGAGCTTCTCTTC. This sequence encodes CASRRSRDTELLF.

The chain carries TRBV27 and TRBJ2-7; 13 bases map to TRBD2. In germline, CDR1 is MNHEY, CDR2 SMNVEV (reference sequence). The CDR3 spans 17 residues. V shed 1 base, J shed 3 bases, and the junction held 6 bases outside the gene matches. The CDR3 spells CASSLYGGLAGDYEQYF. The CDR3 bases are TGTGCCAGCAGTTTATACGGCGGACTAGCGGGAGACTACGAGCAGTACTTC.